A selection of T cell receptor beta chains follows, all from one sample in a study of blood T cell repertoires in COVID-19. Generated by immunoSEQ multiplex PCR, the TCRdb table keeps only in-frame clones and is missing some. The sample lists a few hundred thousand clones, 90% occurring once. The sample comprised peripheral blood. These TCRs come from a woman in her sixties or seventies with COVID-19, enrolled during active disease. The CDR3 runs from the conserved cysteine through the conserved F or W. Fields, in order: J gene, D gene, V gene, clone size, CDR3 DNA, CDR3 protein. The D gene is left open where the match is weak. Some rows have no size entry. The others give once, few or many, or a class for an expanded clone.

TRBJ2-2,TRBD2,TRBV27,once,TGTGCCAGCAGTTTCCTAGCGGGGGGTGAGACCGGGGAGCTGTTTTTT,CASSFLAGGETGELFF
TRBJ1-1,TRBD1,TRBV30,.,TGTGCCTGGAGCGAAGGGGGACAGGGGGCTGTGGAAGCTTTCTTT,CAWSEGGQGAVEAFF
TRBJ1-4,TRBD1,TRBV5-8,.,TGTGCCAGCAACTCGTCCTGGGGACAGTATAATGAAAAACTGTTTTTT,CASNSSWGQYNEKLFF
TRBJ1-2,.,TRBV10-3,few,TGTGCCACTACCGGTGTGCCGAGCGGGGGGAGATTGGAGGGCTACACCTTC,CATTGVPSGGRLEGYTF
TRBJ1-2,.,TRBV19,.,TGTGCCAGTAAACGAGGTTGGGGGGGATATGGCTACACCTTC,CASKRGWGGYGYTF
TRBJ2-7,.,TRBV27,few,TGTGCCAGCAGTTTACGGGTGTCCTACCCGCCCGAGCAGTACTTC,CASSLRVSYPPEQYF
TRBJ2-3,TRBD1,TRBV18,.,TGTGCCAGCTCACCCATCGCACTAGGGGGCATAGATACGCAGTATTTT,CASSPIALGGIDTQYF
TRBJ2-5,.,TRBV6-2/TRBV6-3,once,TGTGCCAGCAGTTACCCCGGGGGCCAAGAGACCCAGTACTTC,CASSYPGGQETQYF
TRBJ2-7,.,TRBV3-1/TRBV3-2,.,TGTGCCAGCAGCCAATGGGCAGGCTACGAGCAGTACTTC,CASSQWAGYEQYF
TRBJ2-6,TRBD1,TRBV7-2,.,TGTGCCAGCAGCCCCGGGACAGGGCTGTCTGGGGCCAACGTCCTGACTTTC,CASSPGTGLSGANVLTF
TRBJ1-4,TRBD1,TRBV4-2,.,TGTGCCAGCACTCCAACTGGACAGGGCGGGCTATTCGGAGAAAAACTGTTTTTT,CASTPTGQGGLFGEKLFF
TRBJ1-3,.,TRBV7-8,.,TGTGCCAGCAGCTTAGCGTTAAGGGGAAAATCTTCTGGAAACACCATATATTTT,CASSLALRGKSSGNTIYF
TRBJ2-7,.,TRBV30,once,TGTGCCTGGATGACAGCACCCCCCTACGAGCAGTACTTC,CAWMTAPPYEQYF
TRBJ2-3,.,TRBV27,.,TGTGCCAGCAGTTTAGCCGGGGATACGCAGTATTTT,CASSLAGDTQYF
TRBJ2-3,.,TRBV7-3,.,TGTGCCAGCAGCACTAATGCTGCAGATACGCAGTATTTT,CASSTNAADTQYF
TRBJ2-2,.,TRBV7-9,.,TGTGCCAGCAGCTCCCGCACACAGGCGAACACCGGGGAGCTGTTTTTT,CASSSRTQANTGELFF
TRBJ2-5,TRBD2,TRBV4-1,.,TGCGCCAGCAGCCAAGTCCCCTTTGTGGCGGGGGGGCCTCTAGAGACCCAGTACTTC,CASSQVPFVAGGPLETQYF
TRBJ1-3,.,TRBV5-1,once,TGCGCCAGCAGCTCCGACAGCTCTGGAAACACCATATATTTT,CASSSDSSGNTIYF
TRBJ1-2,TRBD1,TRBV19,.,TGTGCCAGTAGTATCGGGGGCAGGGGGGTTGGCGGCTACACCTTC,CASSIGGRGVGGYTF
TRBJ2-7,TRBD1,TRBV7-2,.,TGTGCCAGCAGCTTAGTACAGGGGGACTACGAGCAGTACTTC,CASSLVQGDYEQYF
TRBJ2-7,TRBD1,TRBV6-1,.,TGTGCCAGCAGTGAAACAGGGGGCAACCACGAGCAGTACTTC,CASSETGGNHEQYF
TRBJ2-2,.,TRBV7-2,.,TGTGCCAGCAGACCACCCGGTTTTATAACGAACACCGGGGAGCTGTTTTTT,CASRPPGFITNTGELFF
TRBJ1-2,.,TRBV2,.,TGTGCCAGCAGTGGAACAGCTAACTATGGCTACACCTTC,CASSGTANYGYTF
TRBJ2-7,.,TRBV18,.,TGTGCCAGCAAAAAACAGACAGGCAGTGCGGGCGAGCAGTACTTC,CASKKQTGSAGEQYF
TRBJ2-2,TRBD1,TRBV19,.,TGTGCCAGTAGCCGCGACAGGGGGCGAACCGGGGAGCTGTTTTTT,CASSRDRGRTGELFF
TRBJ2-2,.,TRBV19,once,TGTGCCAGTAGTATACTCGCCGGGGAGCTGTTTTTT,CASSILAGELFF
TRBJ2-1,.,TRBV9,.,TGTGCCAGCAGCGTCGGCGTGGCAGGTACCTACAATGAGCAGTTCTTC,CASSVGVAGTYNEQFF
TRBJ1-1,.,TRBV10-1,.,TGCGCCAGCAGTGACAGGAGGGCCCCGAACACTGAAGCTTTCTTT,CASSDRRAPNTEAFF
TRBJ2-1,.,TRBV11-1,once,TGTGCCAGCAGCTTAGGGGGAGGCAATGAGCAGTTCTTC,CASSLGGGNEQFF
TRBJ1-1,.,TRBV6-4,.,TGTGCCAGCAGTGCAATAGGCGGGAGCACTGAAGCTTTCTTT,CASSAIGGSTEAFF
TRBJ1-4,.,TRBV5-1,.,TGCGCCAGCAGCTTGACACAGGAGAGAGAAAAACTGTTTTTT,CASSLTQEREKLFF
TRBJ1-5,TRBD1,TRBV2,.,TGTGCCAGCAGTGAAACAGGGGGCTATCAGCCCCAGCATTTT,CASSETGGYQPQHF
TRBJ1-1,.,TRBV7-3,.,TGTGCCAGCAGCCTTTCACAGGGCACTGAAGCTTTCTTT,CASSLSQGTEAFF
TRBJ2-3,TRBD1,TRBV10-3,.,TGTGCCATCAGTCGGACAGGGAACACAGATACGCAGTATTTT,CAISRTGNTDTQYF
TRBJ2-2,TRBD2,TRBV5-1,.,TGCGCCAGCCGGTGGCGGGGGGCGAACACCGGGGAGCTGTTTTTT,CASRWRGANTGELFF
TRBJ2-7,TRBD1,TRBV2,.,TGTGCCAGCAGTGCTAGGGACAGGGTAAGCGAGCAGTACTTC,CASSARDRVSEQYF
TRBJ2-7,TRBD1,TRBV6-6,.,TGTGCCAGCAGCTCCAAGGACAGGCTTTCCTACGAGCAGTACTTC,CASSSKDRLSYEQYF
TRBJ1-1,TRBD1,TRBV6-2/TRBV6-3,.,TGTGCCAGCAGTTACACGGACAGGAGTTCCCCTGAAGCTTTCTTT,CASSYTDRSSPEAFF
TRBJ1-2,.,TRBV19,.,TGTGCCAGTATAGGAGGGACCGGCGGACACTATGGCTACACCTTC,CASIGGTGGHYGYTF
TRBJ2-7,TRBD1,TRBV5-4,.,TGTGCCAGCAGCCTGACGACAGGGGCGAACGAGCAGTACTTC,CASSLTTGANEQYF
TRBJ1-2,TRBD1,TRBV11-2,.,TGTGCCAGCAGCTTGGCAAGGGACAGGCCGCGGCATGACTACACCTTC,CASSLARDRPRHDYTF
TRBJ2-2,TRBD2,TRBV9,.,TGTGCCAGCAGCGGCTCCGTTGGACTAGCGGGGTACACCGGGGAGCTGTTTTTT,CASSGSVGLAGYTGELFF
TRBJ1-5,TRBD1,TRBV19,few,TGTGCCAGTAGCCCGGGGGCAGGGGGCCGGCAGCCCCAGCATTTT,CASSPGAGGRQPQHF
TRBJ1-5,TRBD1,TRBV7-8,few,TGTGCCAGCAGCCCGGACAGGCTCAATCAGCCCCAGCATTTT,CASSPDRLNQPQHF
TRBJ1-4,.,TRBV6-6,.,TGTGCCAGCAGTTACGAGGTTGAAAAACTGTTTTTT,CASSYEVEKLFF
TRBJ1-3,.,TRBV7-2,few,TGTGCCAGCAGCCCTACGATCCGCTCTGGAAACACCATATATTTT,CASSPTIRSGNTIYF
TRBJ1-2,.,TRBV19,.,TGTGCCAGTAGTAATGACGGGACACGTATTATGAGCTACACCTTC,CASSNDGTRIMSYTF
TRBJ1-1,.,TRBV7-8,.,TGTGCCAGCAGCTTAGGGAGGGGGAACACTGAAGCTTTCTTT,CASSLGRGNTEAFF
TRBJ2-7,.,TRBV4-3,.,TGCGCCAGCAGCCAAGATCTGGCCAGTTTCTCCTACGAGCAGTACTTC,CASSQDLASFSYEQYF
TRBJ2-2,TRBD2,TRBV5-1,.,TGCGCCAGCAGCTTGGTTTTAGCGGGGACGAACACCGGGGAGCTGTTTTTT,CASSLVLAGTNTGELFF
TRBJ1-2,TRBD1,TRBV6-5,.,TGTGCCAGCGCCCGGGACAGGGGCTTTGGCTACACCTTC,CASARDRGFGYTF
TRBJ1-2,.,TRBV24-1,.,TGTGCCACCAGTGCCGGGGGTTTTGCAGGCTACACCTTC,CATSAGGFAGYTF
TRBJ1-3,TRBD1,TRBV7-2,once,TGTGCCAGCAGCTTAATTGGGACAGGGTTTGGAAACACCATATATTTT,CASSLIGTGFGNTIYF
TRBJ1-4,.,TRBV6-6,.,TGTGCCAGCAGTTGGGAGGCCATGGCGGAAAAACTGTTTTTT,CASSWEAMAEKLFF
TRBJ1-1,TRBD1,TRBV2,few,TGTGCCAGCAGTGAACTGACAGGGGGTGAACGAGCTTTCTTT,CASSELTGGERAFF
TRBJ1-5,.,TRBV7-2,.,TGTGCCAGCAGCTTAGTGAGTGCTGTAGGCAATCAGCCCCAGCATTTT,CASSLVSAVGNQPQHF
TRBJ1-2,.,TRBV6-5,.,TGTGCCAGCAGTTACGGTCGACAGGACTATGGCTACACCTTC,CASSYGRQDYGYTF
TRBJ1-2,TRBD1,TRBV5-1,.,TGCGCCAGCAGCTCAACAGGGGGCTTCTATGGCTACACCTTC,CASSSTGGFYGYTF
TRBJ2-6,.,TRBV18,.,TGTGCCAGCTCACCACGTCAATCTGGGGCCAACGTCCTGACTTTC,CASSPRQSGANVLTF
TRBJ1-1,TRBD1,TRBV27,.,TGTGCCAGCAGTTTATTAGGGACAGCCACCGACACTGAAGCTTTCTTT,CASSLLGTATDTEAFF